What follows describes a single T cell receptor (beta chain). This sample is part of a study of blood T cell repertoires in COVID-19. At the level of the study: Whether acute or convalescent, the COVID-19 samples came from the United States, Italy and Spain. T cells, B-cell-depleted T cells, or PBMCs provided the cDNA or gDNA that served as material.

Clones were sequenced by immunoSEQ multiplex PCR, and TCRdb holds only the in-frame ones, with some missing. The data show about 60,000 clones, 75% to 90% seen once. Germline-derived CDR1 and CDR2 are SGHTA and FQGNSA. The CDR3 consists of 14 residues. Losses at the gene ends were 3 bases for V and 1 base for J; bases not matched to a gene: 2. The rearrangement links TRBV7-2 to TRBJ2-5; 7 bases agree with TRBD1. This sequence was found in a human donor in a cohort sampled during active COVID-19. Input material: peripheral blood. CDR3 in amino acids: CASSLGTVQETQYF. CDR3 DNA sequence: TGTGCCAGCAGCTTGGGGACAGTCCAAGAGACCCAGTACTTC.